This TCR beta chain was sequenced in a study of blood T cell repertoires in COVID-19. Participants were placed into cohorts based on the clinical history they reported. Trimming took 4 bases from V and 2 from J, leaving 11 bases between them. The CDR3 runs to 14 residues. Germline CDR1 reads SGHRS; CDR2 reads YFSETQ. Repertoires were generated with immunoSEQ multiplex PCR, while TCRdb's copy carries only in-frame clones and drops some. The table shows more than 400,000 clones, with around 90% occurring only once. The sample taken for sequencing was PBMCs or T cells enriched from blood (not recorded which). The origin of this receptor is a woman younger than 30 who had recovered from COVID-19. The J gene is TRBJ2-3, the V gene TRBV5-1, with D perhaps TRBD2 (5 bases). This chain's CDR3 is CASSLGLITDTQYF. In nucleotides, the CDR3 is TGCGCCAGCAGCCTAGGACTGATCACAGATACGCAGTATTTT.